These 6 T cell receptor beta chains originate from one sample sequenced in a study of vaccination effects on CD4 cells after COVID-19. With the ViraFEST assay, the study expanded antigen-specific CD4+ T cells using viral peptide pools, then sequenced them. Researchers isolated CD4+ T cells once 9 to 11 days of culture had elapsed. No antigen is known for these receptors. Repertoires were generated with immunoSEQ multiplex PCR, while TCRdb's copy carries only in-frame clones and drops some. Of roughly 20,000 clones listed, 70% are singletons. The material sequenced was CD4+ T cells from PBMCs cultured with HCoV-229E spike peptides, taken before COVID-19 vaccination. These TCRs come from a human donor who received a COVID-19 vaccine.

Only one count was recorded for this clone. The chain combines TRBV7-9 with TRBJ1-2, with a possible D match to TRBD1 (5 bases). CDR3 length equals 18 residues. From germline, CDR1 is SEHNR and CDR2 FQNEAQ (reference sequence). V dropped 5 bases and J dropped 5 bases, with 27 bases sitting between them. The chain's CDR3 is CASSDRRGGSSPHYGYTF. CDR3 sequence (DNA): TGTGCCAGCAGCGACCGGCGGGGGGGTTCAAGTCCCCATTATGGCTACACCTTC.

The genes are TRBV19 and TRBJ1-3; maybe TRBD1 (5 bases). CDR1 and CDR2 from the germline V gene are LNHDA and SQIVND (reference sequence). The CDR3 covers 15 residues. With 5 bases removed from V and 4 bases from J, the gap between germline ends came to 15 bases. CDR3 coding DNA: TGTGCCAGTAGTGCCTCCGGGGCCTCCGGAAACACCATATATTTT. Amino acids: CASSASGASGNTIYF.

The chain recombines TRBV18 with TRBJ1-2; perhaps TRBD1 as D (6 bases). CDR3 length: 15 residues. V lost 3 bases and J 3 bases, leaving 14 bases between the germline ends. Germline CDR1 reads KGHSH; CDR2 reads LQKENI. The CDR3 spells CASSPSTGLDYGYTF. The CDR3 bases are TGTGCCAGCTCACCCTCAACAGGGTTGGACTATGGCTACACCTTC.

This sequence joins TRBV11-2 and TRBJ1-4; weak D call: TRBD1 (5 bases). This CDR3 is built from 15 residues. Trimming took off 6 bases at V and 0 bases at J, with 11 bases between the two ends. Germline-derived CDR1 and CDR2 are SGHAT and FQNNGV. CDR3 loop: CASSPTVATNEKLFF. The CDR3 nucleotides are TGTGCCAGCAGTCCGACAGTTGCAACTAATGAAAAACTGTTTTTT. The entire variable domain, with the rest obtained from reference TRBV11-2 and TRBJ1-4, is as follows: EAGVAQSPRYKIIEKRQSVAFWCNPISGHATLYWYQQILGQGPKLLIQFQNNGVVDDSQLPKDRFSAERLKGVDSTLKIQPAKLEDSAVYLCASSPTVATNEKLFFGSGTQLSVL.

This clone was picked up a small number of times. V gene TRBV7-7 combines with J gene TRBJ2-1; no firm D call. Germline V gene lookup returns CDR1 SSHAT and CDR2 FNYEAQ (reference sequence). The germline V and J ends were trimmed by 1 base and 0 bases, with 10 bases remaining between them. The CDR3 runs 16 residues. This CDR3 reads CASSLGRTVSYNEQFF. For the CDR3, the DNA is TGTGCCAGCAGCTTAGGTAGGACGGTCTCCTACAATGAGCAGTTCTTC.

This clone was detected a few times. The rearrangement links TRBV7-9 to TRBJ2-7; 10 nucleotides line up with TRBD2. CDR3 length: 16 residues. Germline V gene data show CDR1 as SEHNR and CDR2 as FQNEAQ (reference sequence). Trimming at V came to 5 bases and at J to 4 bases, leaving 11 bases not matched to a gene. The CDR3 bases are TGTGCCAGCAGCCCGGGGGCTAGCGGGGGTTCATACGAGCAGTACTTC. Translated: CASSPGASGGSYEQYF.